Listed here are 25 T cell receptor beta chains from one sample, sequenced in a study of T cell responses to AZD1222 COVID-19 vaccine. Here immunoSEQ multiplex PCR was the method, and the copy in TCRdb shows in-frame clones only, minus some. The repertoire has some 86,000 clones, approximately 78% of them found once; the top ten carry roughly 20%. The sample here was peripheral blood, taken on day 0 of AZD1222 vaccination. The receptors originated from an adult in good health.

The V and J genes are TRBV9 and TRBJ2-5, with 14 positions matching TRBD2. CDR1 is SGDLS and CDR2 is YYNGEE in the germline V gene. Trimming removed 3 bases from V and 3 bases from J; junction bases left unmatched: 13. The CDR3 runs to 19 residues. The CDR3 DNA sequence: TGTGCCAGCAGCGGACATGGACTAGCGGGAGGCATTGGAAAAGAGACCCAGTACTTC. It translates to CASSGHGLAGGIGKETQYF.

This sequence joins TRBV14 and TRBJ2-3; unclear D gene. The CDR3 runs to 15 residues. The germline V and J ends were trimmed by 0 bases and 6 bases, with 13 bases remaining between them. The germline gives CDR1 SGHDN, CDR2 FVKESK. The CDR3, as DNA: TGTGCCAGCAGCCAAGAGAGACACTTAGAGGATACGCAGTATTTT. It encodes CASSQERHLEDTQYF.

In DNA, the CDR3 is TGTGCCAGCACACAGGGCTACGAGCAGTACTTC. Its translation: CASTQGYEQYF. The chain has TRBV18 and TRBJ2-7; perhaps TRBD1 as D (6 bases). Germline V lookup: CDR1 KGHSH, CDR2 LQKENI. The length of the CDR3 is 11 residues. V lost 8 bases and J 3 bases, leaving 8 bases between the germline ends. The variable domain in full, with the rest retrieved from reference TRBV18 and TRBJ2-7, is NAGVMQNPRHLVRRRGQEARLRCSPMKGHSHVYWYRQLPEEGLKFMVYLQKENIIDESGMPKERFSAEFPKEGPSILRIQQVVRGDSAAYFCASTQGYEQYFGPGTRLTVT.

The chain couples TRBV5-1 to TRBJ2-1, with no clear D. CDR1 is SGHRS, CDR2 YFSETQ, per germline. There are 14 residues in the CDR3. V was trimmed by 0 bases and J by 6 bases, leaving 10 bases between them. The DNA for the CDR3 is TGCGCCAGCAGCTTGGAGGCTAACCGCAATGAGCAGTTCTTC. Its translation: CASSLEANRNEQFF.

V usage is TRBV2 and J usage is TRBJ1-5, with 8 bases aligning to TRBD1. Unmatched junction bases numbered 4, after V lost 2 bases and J lost 4 bases. Germline CDR1 reads SNHLY; CDR2 reads FYNNEI. The CDR3 covers 15 residues. The CDR3 reads CASSEQGASNQPQHF. In DNA form, the CDR3 reads TGTGCCAGCAGTGAACAGGGGGCCTCGAATCAGCCCCAGCATTTT. Full variable domain (missing parts from reference TRBV2 and TRBJ1-5): EPEVTQTPSHQVTQMGQEVILRCVPISNHLYFYWYRQILGQKVEFLVSFYNNEISEKSEIFDDQFSVERPDGSNFTLKIRSTKLEDSAMYFCASSEQGASNQPQHFGDGTRLSIL.

The gene calls are TRBV4-3 and TRBJ2-3; 7 nucleotides line up with TRBD2. The germline V gene has CDR1 LGHNA and CDR2 YSLEER. V lost 4 bases, J lost 6 bases, and 7 bases stayed unmatched. CDR3 length equals 14 residues. The CDR3 DNA reads as TGCGCCAGCAGCCCCCGACTAGCCGCCGATACGCAGTATTTT. Translated, it gives CASSPRLAADTQYF.

V usage is TRBV10-3 and J usage is TRBJ1-1; D unclear. V was clipped by 6 bases and J by 0 bases, with 11 bases between them. This CDR3 region has 14 residues. Germline CDR1 ENHRY, CDR2 SYGVKD. CDR3 nucleotide sequence: TGTGCCATCAGGACCAGCGCCATGAACACTGAAGCTTTCTTT. Translation gives CAIRTSAMNTEAFF.

The chain recombines TRBV5-8 with TRBJ1-3, with a weak D call TRBD1 (6 bases). V was shortened by 7 bases and J by 4 bases, with 18 bases between the two germline ends. The CDR3 spans 15 residues. CDR1 and CDR2 (germline): SGHTS, YDEGEE. In DNA form, the CDR3 reads TGTGCCAGCGCCCTGACAGGCCGCGGGGGAAACACCATATATTTT. This translates into CASALTGRGGNTIYF.

Ten or more counts support this clone. V and J are TRBV29-1 and TRBJ2-3; 10 bases are shared with TRBD2. The germline CDR1 and CDR2 sequences are SQVTM and ANQGSEA. J gave up 1 base and V 4 bases, and 5 bases lay outside the gene matches. The CDR3 loop spans 15 amino acids. The CDR3 bases are TGCAGCGTTGGGAAGCGGGAGGGAGGCACAGATACGCAGTATTTT. Protein: CSVGKREGGTDTQYF.

The chain links TRBV30 to TRBJ2-1; 9 bases map to TRBD2. Germline V gives CDR1 GTSNPN, CDR2 SVGIG (reference sequence). After removal of 5 bases from V and 4 bases from J, the junction contained 9 bases not matched to a gene. This CDR3 has 15 residues. The CDR3 nucleotides read TGTGCCTGGGCCATCTCTAGCGGGAAGTACAATGAGCAGTTCTTC. Protein sequence: CAWAISSGKYNEQFF.

The chain links TRBV5-1 to TRBJ2-7; 9 bases are shared with TRBD1. The germline V gene encodes CDR1 SGHRS and CDR2 YFSETQ. With V trimmed by 0 bases and J by 6 bases, 7 bases remained unmatched. The length of the CDR3 is 15 residues. CDR3 sequence reads: CASSLAGQGFGEQYF. Here the CDR3 DNA reads TGCGCCAGCAGCTTGGCAGGACAGGGGTTTGGCGAGCAGTACTTC. Drawing the rest from reference TRBV5-1 and TRBJ2-7, the complete variable domain is KAGVTQTPRYLIKTRGQQVTLSCSPISGHRSVSWYQQTPGQGLQFLFEYFSETQRNKGNFPGRFSGRQFSNSRSEMNVSTLELGDSALYLCASSLAGQGFGEQYFGPGTRLTVT.

The V call is TRBV6-5, the J call TRBJ1-2; possibly TRBD1 for D (5 bases). Germline V gene lookup returns CDR1 MNHEY and CDR2 SVGAGI. The CDR3 runs to 15 residues. Trimming took 6 bases from V and 7 from J, leaving 21 bases between them. The CDR3 bases are TGTGCCAGCAGCAGCCTTGGGACGGCGGTCCCTGGCTACACCTTC. Its translation: CASSSLGTAVPGYTF.

This chain links TRBV9 with TRBJ1-2; the D is unclear. Deletions cut 0 bases from V and 4 bases from J, with 13 bases between. The CDR3 extends over 15 amino acids. CDR1 SGDLS and CDR2 YYNGEE come from the germline V gene. CDR3 loop: CASSVASGGSYGYTF. The CDR3 DNA is TGTGCCAGCAGCGTAGCTTCAGGAGGGTCCTATGGCTACACCTTC.

CDR3 sequence reads: CASRGQLNTGELFF. In nucleotides, the CDR3 is TGTGCCAGCAGAGGACAGCTAAACACCGGGGAGCTGTTTTTT. The chain uses TRBV2 and TRBJ2-2; the D gene is possibly TRBD1 (6 bases). CDR1 is SNHLY, CDR2 FYNNEI, per germline. V was clipped by 6 bases and J by 2 bases, with 10 bases between them. The CDR3 is 14 amino acids.

This clone has just a few counts. The chain uses TRBV7-2 and TRBJ2-7, with 14 bases matching TRBD2. V dropped 0 bases and J dropped 2; count of bases not matched to a gene: 9. The CDR3 contains 19 residues. Germline V gene data show CDR1 as SGHTA and CDR2 as FQGNSA. CDR3 in DNA: TGTGCCAGCAGCTTAGCGGGGACTAGCGGGAGAACGAGACCCTACGAGCAGTACTTC. Its translation is CASSLAGTSGRTRPYEQYF.

The chain couples TRBV9 to TRBJ2-5; possibly TRBD2 for D (5 bases). The CDR3 covers 14 residues. The germline gives CDR1 SGDLS, CDR2 YYNGEE. Trimming left V 1 base short and J 3 bases short, with 10 bases between. The CDR3 nucleotides read TGTGCCAGCAGCGTATTCCCCGGGAAAGAGACCCAGTACTTC. This gives the protein CASSVFPGKETQYF.

The genes are TRBV12-5 and TRBJ1-1; TRBD1 matches 10 bases. Per the germline V gene, CDR1 is LGHNT and CDR2 is FRNRAP. The length of the CDR3 is 17 residues. The ends lost 0 bases at V and 6 bases at J; junction bases unmatched: 10. CDR3 sequence: CASGLVFIRDRGAEAFF. DNA of the CDR3: TGTGCTAGTGGTTTGGTGTTTATCCGGGACAGGGGCGCTGAAGCTTTCTTT.

The chain employs TRBV18 and TRBJ2-1; TRBD2 agrees at 12 bases. Losses at the gene ends were 2 bases for V and 3 bases for J; bases not matched to a gene: 2. The CDR3 spans 16 residues. Germline V CDR1 and CDR2: KGHSH, LQKENI. In DNA form, the CDR3 reads TGTGCCAGCTCACCAGTACTAGCGGGGGGCTACAATGAGCAGTTCTTC. Translation gives CASSPVLAGGYNEQFF.

About this clone itself: A read error may account for a junction end that differs from germline. J is TRBJ2-3 and V is TRBV7-7; 9 nucleotides match TRBD2. This CDR3 is 15 amino acids long. Per germline, CDR1 SSHAT and CDR2 FNYEAQ (reference sequence). This chain's CDR3 is CASSLVAGEADTQYF. The CDR3 DNA follows: TGTGCTAGCAGCTTAGTAGCGGGAGAGGCAGATACGCAGTATTTT.

This sequence joins TRBV27 and TRBJ1-6; D uncertain. CDR3 size: 16 residues. Germline V CDR1 and CDR2: MNHEY, SMNVEV (reference sequence). V lost 4 bases and J lost 2, with 12 bases in between. The CDR3 spells CASSSDPGAYNSPLHF. DNA for the CDR3: TGTGCCAGCAGTTCCGACCCAGGCGCCTATAATTCACCCCTCCACTTT.

The gene calls are TRBV6-5 and TRBJ2-7; a weak D match, TRBD1 (6 bases). CDR3 length: 14 residues. Germline V lookup: CDR1 MNHEY, CDR2 SVGAGI. Trimming removed 5 bases at V and 5 bases at J, with 16 bases between. The CDR3 loop is CASSPGGRAHEQYF. DNA for the CDR3: TGTGCCAGCAGTCCTGGGGGCAGGGCCCACGAGCAGTACTTC.

V usage is TRBV10-3 and J usage is TRBJ1-1; maybe TRBD1 (5 bases). Per germline, CDR1 ENHRY and CDR2 SYGVKD. The CDR3 sequence is 14 residues long. V was shortened by 5 bases and J by 1 base, with 11 bases between the two germline ends. The DNA for the CDR3 is TGTGCCATCAGTATCAAAGGGGAGAACACTGAAGCTTTCTTT. Protein: CAISIKGENTEAFF.

The rearrangement links TRBV11-2 to TRBJ2-7, with D perhaps TRBD1 (5 bases). With 6 bases removed from V and 1 base from J, the gap between germline ends came to 13 bases. The germline V gene has CDR1 SGHAT and CDR2 FQNNGV. The CDR3 sequence is 14 residues long. Written as DNA, the CDR3 is TGTGCCAGCAGGCAGGGTTTTAGTTCCTACGAGCAGTACTTC. Protein: CASRQGFSSYEQYF. Looking up the rest from reference TRBV11-2 and TRBJ2-7 gives the full variable domain: EAGVAQSPRYKIIEKRQSVAFWCNPISGHATLYWYQQILGQGPKLLIQFQNNGVVDDSQLPKDRFSAERLKGVDSTLKIQPAKLEDSAVYLCASRQGFSSYEQYFGPGTRLTVT.

V and J are TRBV7-8 and TRBJ2-1; no firm D call. The CDR3 is 12 amino acids. Germline V gives CDR1 SGHVS, CDR2 FQNEAQ. Deletions cut 1 base from V and 10 bases from J, with 8 bases between. CDR3 sequence: CASSLVQKEQFF. CDR3 sequence (DNA): TGTGCCAGCAGCTTAGTTCAGAAGGAGCAGTTCTTC.

A note on this clone: One end of the junction is discordant with germline, which a read error may explain. The V and J genes are TRBV30 and TRBJ2-2, with D perhaps TRBD1 or TRBD2 (5 bases each). Germline CDR1 reads GTSNPN; CDR2 reads SVGIG (reference sequence). There are 13 residues in the CDR3. The DNA for the CDR3 is TGCGGGACCTTACAAAGGGACACCGGGGAGCTGTTTTTT. This encodes CGTLQRDTGELFF. Full variable domain (outside the CDR3, taken from reference TRBV30 and TRBJ2-2): SQTIHQWPATLVQPVGSPLSLECTVEGTSNPNLYWYRQAAGRGLQLLFYSVGIGQISSEVPQNLSASRPQDRQFILSSKKLLLSDSGFYLCGTLQRDTGELFFGEGSRLTVL.